This T cell receptor beta chain was identified in a study of blood T cells in healthy people across ages. A second PCR of 7 to 11 cycles used a sample-barcoded 5' primer and a J-beta primer mix. Via MiXCR, TCRdb re-called the 5' RACE reads, giving one row per CDR3 protein. The sample lists 800,000 or so distinct CDR3 sequences; just under 25% were seen once. This same sample was also taken into another study, of T cells of mothers and their children.

The TCR sequence derives from a boy aged 5-17 years in good health. Sequencing used blood.

CDR3 protein: CASSLAAAGTGFLRMGSPLHF. The CDR3 region has the DNA TGTGCCAGCAGCTTAGCAGCCGCCGGGACAGGGTTTTTAAGGATGGGATCACCCCTCCACTTT. This chain links TRBV11-1 with TRBJ1-6, with 9 bases matching TRBD1. Germline CDR1 is SGHAT and CDR2 is FQDESV (reference sequence). After removal of 0 bases from V and 10 bases from J, the junction contained 22 bases not matched to a gene. The CDR3 extends over 21 amino acids.